Each of the 2 T cell receptor beta chains below was sequenced from the same sample in a study of T cells in Graves' hyperthyroidism and ophthalmopathy. Amplified TCR beta CDR3 regions came from RNA transcripts. When the TCR CDR3 underwent first-round RT-PCR, the HTBI primer set was used. TCRdb analysed the multiplex PCR reads with MiXCR anew, one entry per CDR3 protein. Of about 270,000 distinct CDR3 sequences in the sample, approximately 20% were seen once. Material: blood. Receptors were obtained from a man aged 30 to 39 with Graves' ophthalmopathy.

This clonotype came up once. The rearrangement joins TRBV11-2 to TRBJ2-3; D might be TRBD2 (5 bases). Germline-derived CDR1 and CDR2 are SGHAT and FQNNGV. The V and J ends lost 1 base and 9 bases respectively, with 11 bases between them. The length of the CDR3 is 13 residues. In DNA, the CDR3 is TGTGCCAGCAGCTTAGCGGGAACGGGAACGCAGTATTTT. Translated: CASSLAGTGTQYF.

This clonotype was recorded a few times. The V and J genes are TRBV28 and TRBJ2-7; maybe TRBD1 (6 bases). This CDR3 is 19 amino acids long. V was pared by 4 bases and J by 6 bases, with 31 bases between. The germline gives CDR1 MDHEN, CDR2 SYDVKM. The CDR3: CASSSLGYAESGAHGEQYF. CDR3 DNA: TGTGCCAGCAGTTCCCTGGGTTATGCGGAGTCAGGGGCTCATGGCGAGCAGTACTTC.